The T cell receptor (beta chain) under discussion was sequenced for a study of beta chain features in type 1 diabetes. V dropped 6 bases and J dropped 2 bases, with 21 bases sitting between them. The CDR3 runs 17 residues. Germline-derived CDR1 and CDR2 are MNHNS and SASEGT. As every portion of the isolated RNA was reverse transcribed, the sequencing read expressed TCRB transcripts. Repertoires were generated with immunoSEQ multiplex PCR, while TCRdb's copy carries only in-frame clones and drops some. The table has about 70,000 clones, around 49% seen once. As to this clone: Antigen: not known.

Study-wide results and caveats: Shortening that was moderate but significant affected the TCRB CDR3s of Type 1 diabetes patients in all four CD4+ subsets.

V usage is TRBV6-1 and J usage is TRBJ2-3; weak D call: TRBD2 (5 bases). The receptor was derived from a man younger than 40 with type 1 diabetes. Sequenced input: central memory CD4+ T cells from blood. Here the CDR3 reads CASRETTTAGPTDTQYF. The DNA for the CDR3 is TGTGCCAGCAGAGAAACAACGACGGCGGGTCCCACAGATACGCAGTATTTT.